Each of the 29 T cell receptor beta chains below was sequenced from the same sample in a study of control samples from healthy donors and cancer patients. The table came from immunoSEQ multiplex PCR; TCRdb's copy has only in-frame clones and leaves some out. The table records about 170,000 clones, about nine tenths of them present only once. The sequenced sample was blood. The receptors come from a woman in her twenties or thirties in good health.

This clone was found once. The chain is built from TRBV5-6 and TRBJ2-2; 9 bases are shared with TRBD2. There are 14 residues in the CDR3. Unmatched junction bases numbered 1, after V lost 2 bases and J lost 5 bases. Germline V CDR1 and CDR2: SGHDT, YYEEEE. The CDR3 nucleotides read TGTGCCAGCAGCTTCCTAGCGGGAACCGGGGAGCTGTTTTTT. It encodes CASSFLAGTGELFF.

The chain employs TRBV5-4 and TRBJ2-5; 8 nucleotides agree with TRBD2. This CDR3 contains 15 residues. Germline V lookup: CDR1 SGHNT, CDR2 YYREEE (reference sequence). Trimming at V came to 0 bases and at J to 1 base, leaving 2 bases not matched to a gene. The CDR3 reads CASSLGGGSQETQYF. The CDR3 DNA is TGTGCCAGCAGCTTGGGCGGGGGGTCCCAAGAGACCCAGTACTTC. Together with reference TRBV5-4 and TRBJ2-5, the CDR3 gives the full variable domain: ETGVTQSPTHLIKTRGQQVTLRCSSQSGHNTVSWYQQALGQGPQFIFQYYREEENGRGNFPPRFSGLQFPNYSSELNVNALELDDSALYLCASSLGGGSQETQYFGPGTRLLVL.

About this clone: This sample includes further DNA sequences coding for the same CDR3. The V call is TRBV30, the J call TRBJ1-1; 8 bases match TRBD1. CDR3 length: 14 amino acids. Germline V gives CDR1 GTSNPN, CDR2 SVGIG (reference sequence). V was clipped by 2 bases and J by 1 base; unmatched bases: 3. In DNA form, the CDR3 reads TGTGCCTGGAGTATCGGGACAGGGAACACTGAAGCTTTCTTT. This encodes CAWSIGTGNTEAFF.

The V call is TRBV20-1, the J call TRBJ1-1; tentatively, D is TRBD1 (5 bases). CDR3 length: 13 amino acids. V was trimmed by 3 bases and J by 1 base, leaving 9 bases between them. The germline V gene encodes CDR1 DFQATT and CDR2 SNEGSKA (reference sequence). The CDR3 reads CSASTRANTEAFF. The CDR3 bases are TGCAGTGCTAGTACCAGGGCGAACACTGAAGCTTTCTTT.

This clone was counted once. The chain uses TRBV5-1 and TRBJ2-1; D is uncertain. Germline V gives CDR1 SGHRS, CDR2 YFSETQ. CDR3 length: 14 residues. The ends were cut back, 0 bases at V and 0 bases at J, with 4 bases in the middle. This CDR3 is CASSLDSSYNEQFF. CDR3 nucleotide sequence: TGCGCCAGCAGCTTGGACAGCTCCTACAATGAGCAGTTCTTC.

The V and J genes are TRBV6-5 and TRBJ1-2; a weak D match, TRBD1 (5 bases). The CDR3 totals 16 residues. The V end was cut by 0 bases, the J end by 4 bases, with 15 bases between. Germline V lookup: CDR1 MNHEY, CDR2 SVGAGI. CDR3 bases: TGTGCCAGCAGTTACTCGGGGGACGGACTATCCTATGGCTACACCTTC. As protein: CASSYSGDGLSYGYTF.

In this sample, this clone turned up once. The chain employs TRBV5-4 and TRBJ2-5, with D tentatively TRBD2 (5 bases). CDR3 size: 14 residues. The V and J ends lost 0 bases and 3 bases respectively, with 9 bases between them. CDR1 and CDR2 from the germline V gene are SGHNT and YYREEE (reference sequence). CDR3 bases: TGTGCCAGCAGCTTGGAGACGGGGAAAGAGACCCAGTACTTC. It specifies CASSLETGKETQYF.

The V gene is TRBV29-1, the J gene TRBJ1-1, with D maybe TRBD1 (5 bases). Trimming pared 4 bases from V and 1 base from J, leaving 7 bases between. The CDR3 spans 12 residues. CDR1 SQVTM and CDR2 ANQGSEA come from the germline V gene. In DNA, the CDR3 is TGCAGCGTTGGACAGCCGAACACTGAAGCTTTCTTT. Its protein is CSVGQPNTEAFF.

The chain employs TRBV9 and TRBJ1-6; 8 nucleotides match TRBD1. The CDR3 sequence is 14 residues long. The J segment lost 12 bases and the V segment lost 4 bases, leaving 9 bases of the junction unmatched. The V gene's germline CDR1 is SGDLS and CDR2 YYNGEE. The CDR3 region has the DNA TGTGCCAGCAGCACCAGAGGACAGGGAGGACCCCTCCACTTT. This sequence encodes CASSTRGQGGPLHF.

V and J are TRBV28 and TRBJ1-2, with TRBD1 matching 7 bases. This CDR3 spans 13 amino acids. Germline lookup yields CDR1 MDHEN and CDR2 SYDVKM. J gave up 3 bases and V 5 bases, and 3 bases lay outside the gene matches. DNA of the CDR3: TGTGCCAGCAGTCGAGGGGGCGACTATGGCTACACCTTC. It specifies CASSRGGDYGYTF.

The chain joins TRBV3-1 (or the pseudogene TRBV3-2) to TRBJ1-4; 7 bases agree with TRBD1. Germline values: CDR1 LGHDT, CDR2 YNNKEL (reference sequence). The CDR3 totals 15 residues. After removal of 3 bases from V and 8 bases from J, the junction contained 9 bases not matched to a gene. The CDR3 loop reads CASSHRRQGGEKLFF. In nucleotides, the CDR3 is TGTGCCAGCAGCCATAGGAGACAGGGAGGGGAAAAACTGTTTTTT.

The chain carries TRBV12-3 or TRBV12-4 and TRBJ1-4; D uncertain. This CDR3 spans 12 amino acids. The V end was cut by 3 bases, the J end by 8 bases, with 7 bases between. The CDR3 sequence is CASSFGNEKLFF. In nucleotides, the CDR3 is TGTGCCAGCAGTTTCGGGAACGAAAAACTGTTTTTT.

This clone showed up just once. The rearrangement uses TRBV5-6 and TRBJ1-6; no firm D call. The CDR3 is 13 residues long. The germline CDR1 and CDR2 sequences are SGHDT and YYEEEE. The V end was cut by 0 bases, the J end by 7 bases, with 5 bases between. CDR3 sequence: CASSLARNSPLHF. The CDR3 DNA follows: TGTGCCAGCAGCTTGGCCAGGAATTCACCCCTCCACTTT.

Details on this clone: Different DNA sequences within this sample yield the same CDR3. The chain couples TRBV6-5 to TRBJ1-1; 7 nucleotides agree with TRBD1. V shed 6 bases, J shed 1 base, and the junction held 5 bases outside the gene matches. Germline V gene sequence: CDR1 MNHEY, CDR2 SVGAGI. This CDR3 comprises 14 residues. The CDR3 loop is CASRPRQGNTEAFF. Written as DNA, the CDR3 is TGTGCCAGCAGACCCCGACAGGGGAACACTGAAGCTTTCTTT.

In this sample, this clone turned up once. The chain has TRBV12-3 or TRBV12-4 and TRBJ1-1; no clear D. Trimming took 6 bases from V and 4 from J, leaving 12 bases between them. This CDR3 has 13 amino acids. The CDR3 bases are TGTGCCAGCAGCCTCCGGGAACTCACTGAAGCTTTCTTT. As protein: CASSLRELTEAFF.

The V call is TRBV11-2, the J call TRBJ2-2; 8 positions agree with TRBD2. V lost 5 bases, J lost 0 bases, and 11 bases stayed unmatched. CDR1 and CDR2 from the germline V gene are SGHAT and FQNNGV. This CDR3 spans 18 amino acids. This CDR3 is CASSHRLAWSPNTGELFF. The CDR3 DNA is TGTGCCAGCAGCCACAGACTAGCGTGGTCCCCGAACACCGGGGAGCTGTTTTTT.

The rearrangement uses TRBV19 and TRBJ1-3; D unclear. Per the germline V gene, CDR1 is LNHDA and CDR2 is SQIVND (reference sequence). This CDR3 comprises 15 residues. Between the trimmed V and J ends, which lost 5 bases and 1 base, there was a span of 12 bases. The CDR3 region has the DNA TGTGCCAGTAGTGAACTCGAGTGGTCTGGAAACACCATATATTTT. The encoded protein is CASSELEWSGNTIYF.

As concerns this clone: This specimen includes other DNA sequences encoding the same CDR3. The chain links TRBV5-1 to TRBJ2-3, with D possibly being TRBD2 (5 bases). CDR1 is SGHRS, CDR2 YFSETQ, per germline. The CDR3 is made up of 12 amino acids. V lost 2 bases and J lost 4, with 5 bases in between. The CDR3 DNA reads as TGCGCCAGCAGCTTACTAGCAGATACGCAGTATTTT. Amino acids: CASSLLADTQYF. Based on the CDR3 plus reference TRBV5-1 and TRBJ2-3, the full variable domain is KAGVTQTPRYLIKTRGQQVTLSCSPISGHRSVSWYQQTPGQGLQFLFEYFSETQRNKGNFPGRFSGRQFSNSRSEMNVSTLELGDSALYLCASSLLADTQYFGPGTRLTVL.

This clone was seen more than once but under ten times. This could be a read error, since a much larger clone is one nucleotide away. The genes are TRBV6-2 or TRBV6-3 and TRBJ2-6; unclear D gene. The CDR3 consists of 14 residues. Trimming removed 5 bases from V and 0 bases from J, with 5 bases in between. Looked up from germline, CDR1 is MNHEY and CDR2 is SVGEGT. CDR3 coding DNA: TGTGCCAGCAGTACAGACTCTGGGGCCAACGTCCTGACTTTC. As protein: CASSTDSGANVLTF.

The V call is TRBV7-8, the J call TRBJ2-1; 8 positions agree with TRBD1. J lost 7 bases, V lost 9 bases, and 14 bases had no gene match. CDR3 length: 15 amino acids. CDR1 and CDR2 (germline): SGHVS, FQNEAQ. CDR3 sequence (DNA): TGTGCCAGTATGACCGGGACAGGATCTGGGAATGAGCAGTTCTTC. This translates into CASMTGTGSGNEQFF.

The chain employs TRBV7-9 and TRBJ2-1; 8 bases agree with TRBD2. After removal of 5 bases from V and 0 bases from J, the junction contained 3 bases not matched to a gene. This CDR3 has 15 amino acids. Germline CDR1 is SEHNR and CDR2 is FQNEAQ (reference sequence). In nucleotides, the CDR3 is TGTGCCAGCAGCCATAGCGGGACCTCCTACAATGAGCAGTTCTTC. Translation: CASSHSGTSYNEQFF. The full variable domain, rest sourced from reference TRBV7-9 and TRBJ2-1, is DTGVSQNPRHKITKRGQNVTFRCDPISEHNRLYWYRQTLGQGPEFLTYFQNEAQLEKSRLLSDRFSAERPKGSFSTLEIQRTEQGDSAMYLCASSHSGTSYNEQFFGPGTRLTVL.

As DNA, the CDR3 is TGCAGCGTTGGAACAGACAATGAGCAGTTCTTC. Its protein product is CSVGTDNEQFF. The chain has TRBV29-1 and TRBJ2-1; D is uncertain. CDR1 and CDR2 (germline): SQVTM, ANQGSEA. V dropped 4 bases and J dropped 5 bases, with 6 bases sitting between them. This CDR3 is built from 11 residues.

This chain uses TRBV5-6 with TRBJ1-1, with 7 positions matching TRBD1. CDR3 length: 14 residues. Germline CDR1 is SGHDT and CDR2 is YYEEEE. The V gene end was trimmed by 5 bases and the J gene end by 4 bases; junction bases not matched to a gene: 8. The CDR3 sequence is CASRMRGGGTEAFF. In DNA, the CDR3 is TGTGCCAGCAGAATGAGAGGGGGCGGCACTGAAGCTTTCTTT.

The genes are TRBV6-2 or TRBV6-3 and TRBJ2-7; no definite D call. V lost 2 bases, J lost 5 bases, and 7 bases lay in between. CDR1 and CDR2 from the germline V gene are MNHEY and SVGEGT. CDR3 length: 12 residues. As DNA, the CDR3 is TGTGCCAGCAGTTACCCCAGACACGAGCAGTACTTC. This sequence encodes CASSYPRHEQYF.

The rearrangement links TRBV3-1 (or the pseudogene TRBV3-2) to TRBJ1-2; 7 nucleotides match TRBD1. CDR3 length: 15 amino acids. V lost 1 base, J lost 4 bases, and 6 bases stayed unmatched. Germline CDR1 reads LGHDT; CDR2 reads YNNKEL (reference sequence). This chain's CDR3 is CASSQGQGTLYGYTF. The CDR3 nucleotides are TGTGCCAGCAGCCAAGGACAGGGAACCCTCTATGGCTACACCTTC.

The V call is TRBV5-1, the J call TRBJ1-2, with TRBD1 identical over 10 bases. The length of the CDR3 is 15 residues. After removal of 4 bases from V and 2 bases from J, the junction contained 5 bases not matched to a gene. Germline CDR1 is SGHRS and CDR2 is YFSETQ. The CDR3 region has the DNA TGCGCCAGCAGCGCCGGGACAGGGGTCAACTATGGCTACACCTTC. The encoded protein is CASSAGTGVNYGYTF.

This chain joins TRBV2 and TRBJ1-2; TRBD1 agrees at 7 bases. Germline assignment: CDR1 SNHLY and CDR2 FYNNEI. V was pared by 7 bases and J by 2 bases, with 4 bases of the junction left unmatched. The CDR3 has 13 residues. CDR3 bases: TGTGCCAGCACTCCGACAGGGAACTATGGCTACACCTTC. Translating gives CASTPTGNYGYTF.

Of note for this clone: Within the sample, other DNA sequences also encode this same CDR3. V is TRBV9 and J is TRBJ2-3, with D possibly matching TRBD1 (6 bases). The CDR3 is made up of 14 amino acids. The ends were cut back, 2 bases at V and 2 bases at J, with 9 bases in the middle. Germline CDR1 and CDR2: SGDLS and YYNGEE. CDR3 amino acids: CASSVDRSTDTQYF. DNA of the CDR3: TGTGCCAGCAGCGTCGACAGGTCCACAGATACGCAGTATTTT.

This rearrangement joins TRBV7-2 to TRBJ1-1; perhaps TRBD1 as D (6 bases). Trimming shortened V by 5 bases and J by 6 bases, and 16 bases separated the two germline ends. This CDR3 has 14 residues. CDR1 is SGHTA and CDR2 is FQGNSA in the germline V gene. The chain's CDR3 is CASSAGPNRAEAFF. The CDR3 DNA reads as TGTGCCAGCAGCGCAGGCCCAAACAGGGCTGAAGCTTTCTTT.